The 13 T cell receptor beta chains listed next were all sequenced from one sample in a study of PD-L1 blockade in urothelial cancer (TCRdb year 2017). The library was prepared using the immunoSEQ multiplex PCR assay. TCRdb obtained this table from immuneACCESS and retained in-frame rearrangements with V and J assigned. These tables miss some clones; where compared with another copy, unresolved V genes account for less than half of the shortfall, and the remainder is unexplained. For this sample there are under 30,000 clones; 70% to 80% appear just once. About 3.7% of the sample is taken by the ten largest. This sample's time point label indicates: peripheral blood 6 weeks after treatment start. The specimen comprised PBMCs, sampled around atezolizumab (anti-PD-L1) treatment. All receptors come from a man between 65 and 80 years old with urothelial cancer.

The chain links TRBV9 to TRBJ1-6; no reliable D call. V shed 0 bases and J shed 8 bases, with 12 bases lying between them. Germline CDR1 SGDLS, CDR2 YYNGEE. The CDR3 extends over 15 amino acids. CDR3 bases: TGTGCCAGCAGCGTAGGATGGGCCACGGATTCACCCCTCCACTTT. Translation: CASSVGWATDSPLHF. The full variable domain, in which reference TRBV9 and TRBJ1-6 provide the parts outside the CDR3, is DSGVTQTPKHLITATGQRVTLRCSPRSGDLSVYWYQQSLDQGLQFLIQYYNGEERAKGNILERFSAQQFPDLHSELNLSSLELGDSALYFCASSVGWATDSPLHFGNGTRLTVT.

The chain couples TRBV18 to TRBJ1-2; 8 bases line up with TRBD1. Germline V lookup: CDR1 KGHSH, CDR2 LQKENI. This CDR3 has 16 amino acids. Losses at the gene ends were 2 bases for V and 2 bases for J; bases not matched to a gene: 7. DNA of the CDR3: TGTGCCAGCTCACCAAAAACGCAGGGGGCCAACTATGGCTACACCTTC. Amino acids: CASSPKTQGANYGYTF.

Details on this clone: Since a much larger clone is just one base distant, this may be a read error. V is TRBV2 and J is TRBJ2-1, with TRBD2 identical over 8 bases. V was clipped by 2 bases and J by 5 bases; unmatched bases: 2. This CDR3 spans 14 amino acids. The germline V gene encodes CDR1 SNHLY and CDR2 FYNNEI. This CDR3 is CASSELLADNEQFF. CDR3 nucleotides: TGTGCCAGCAGTGAACTACTAGCGGACAATGAGCAGTTCTTC. The variable domain in full, with the rest retrieved from reference TRBV2 and TRBJ2-1, is EPEVTQTPSHQVTQMGQEVILRCVPISNHLYFYWYRQILGQKVEFLVSFYNNEISEKSEIFDDQFSVERPDGSNFTLKIRSTKLEDSAMYFCASSELLADNEQFFGPGTRLTVL.

V gene TRBV6-5 combines with J gene TRBJ2-7; TRBD2 matches at 9 bases. This CDR3 has 14 amino acids. Germline loops: CDR1 MNHEY, CDR2 SVGAGI. V lost 7 bases to trimming and J lost 4 bases; unmatched junction nucleotides: 8. CDR3 in amino acids: CASTKAGGMYEQYF. The CDR3 DNA reads TGTGCCAGCACCAAAGCGGGAGGTATGTACGAGCAGTACTTC.

V is TRBV2 and J is TRBJ2-7; TRBD1 might be the D (6 bases). The CDR3 length is 15 residues. Trimming stripped 5 bases from V and 2 bases from J, with 16 bases between. CDR1 is SNHLY and CDR2 is FYNNEI in the germline V gene. The CDR3 DNA reads TGTGCCAGCAGTCCTGGACAGACCCTAACCTACGAGCAGTACTTC. Its protein is CASSPGQTLTYEQYF.

The rearrangement joins TRBV28 to TRBJ2-7, with 9 bases matching TRBD1. The V gene end was trimmed by 6 bases and the J gene end by 4 bases; junction bases not matched to a gene: 10. Per the germline V gene, CDR1 is MDHEN and CDR2 is SYDVKM. The CDR3 extends over 15 amino acids. For the CDR3, the DNA is TGTGCCAGCAGACTCCCGGGACAGGGTGGGTACGAGCAGTACTTC. Encoded protein: CASRLPGQGGYEQYF.

This chain joins TRBV18 and TRBJ2-7; the D gene is possibly TRBD1 (6 bases). The CDR3 runs 13 residues. Germline V gene lookup returns CDR1 KGHSH and CDR2 LQKENI. V gave up 3 bases and J gave up 3 bases, with 9 bases separating them. CDR3 protein: CASSPLQGYEQYF. The CDR3 DNA reads as TGTGCCAGCTCACCTTTACAGGGCTACGAGCAGTACTTC.

CDR3 in DNA: TGTGCCAGCAGCCCCCCCAGGGGGCAGGCTGGGGCCAACGTCCTGACTTTC. Translated: CASSPPRGQAGANVLTF. The rearrangement uses TRBV7-7 and TRBJ2-6; 8 nucleotides line up with TRBD1. After removal of 5 bases from V and 2 bases from J, the junction contained 8 bases not matched to a gene. This CDR3 contains 17 residues. The V gene's germline CDR1 is SSHAT and CDR2 FNYEAQ (reference sequence).

The chain uses TRBV11-2 and TRBJ2-2; TRBD1 matches 10 bases. CDR3 length equals 14 residues. V shed 7 bases, J shed 7 bases, and the junction held 6 bases outside the gene matches. Germline V gene data show CDR1 as SGHAT and CDR2 as FQNNGV. CDR3 amino acids: CASNDRGPGGELFF. CDR3 coding DNA: TGTGCCAGCAACGACAGGGGGCCCGGCGGGGAGCTGTTTTTT.

The gene calls are TRBV4-1 and TRBJ1-2; TRBD1 might be the D (6 bases). Trimming took 1 base from V and 4 from J, leaving 13 bases between them. The CDR3 runs to 15 residues. Per germline, CDR1 MGHRA and CDR2 YSYEKL. The CDR3 sequence: CASSQGPGQIYGYTF. CDR3 nucleotide sequence: TGCGCCAGCAGCCAAGGGCCGGGACAAATCTATGGCTACACCTTC.

This clone appeared once. The chain uses TRBV2 and TRBJ1-5; possibly TRBD1 for D (6 bases). The V end lost 5 bases, the J end lost 7 bases, and 15 bases lay between the germline ends. The length of the CDR3 is 14 residues. In germline, CDR1 is SNHLY, CDR2 FYNNEI. Here the CDR3 reads CASSKRQVKQPQHF. Here the CDR3 DNA reads TGTGCCAGCAGTAAACGACAGGTCAAACAGCCCCAGCATTTT.

The gene calls are TRBV4-3 and TRBJ1-2, with TRBD1 identical over 7 bases. This CDR3 is 13 amino acids long. Germline loops: CDR1 LGHNA, CDR2 YSLEER. Trimming took 3 bases from V and 8 from J; bases not matched to a gene: 6. The CDR3 is CASSQQGVGGYTF. The CDR3 DNA is TGCGCCAGCAGCCAGCAGGGGGTCGGAGGCTACACCTTC.

This chain uses TRBV6-5 with TRBJ1-2; the match to TRBD1 covers 7 bases. V gave up 4 bases and J gave up 5 bases; unmatched junction bases: 1. Germline CDR1 and CDR2: MNHEY and SVGAGI. The CDR3 loop spans 12 amino acids. CDR3: CASSFRGYGYTF. The CDR3 DNA sequence: TGTGCCAGCAGTTTCAGGGGGTATGGCTACACCTTC.